Listed below are T cell receptor beta chains from one sample, sequenced in a study of neoadjuvant nivolumab and ipilimumab in lung cancer. Clones were sequenced by immunoSEQ multiplex PCR, and TCRdb holds only the in-frame ones, with some missing. The table shows some 26,000 clones, with 80% to 85% occurring only once. The sequenced sample was tumor tissue, obtained after neoadjuvant nivolumab, alone or with ipilimumab, at or shortly before surgery. These receptors were obtained from an adult with non-small cell lung cancer. CDR3s include the opening cysteine and the closing phenylalanine or tryptophan. The D gene is left open where the match is weak. Clone sizes are given selectively: once, few, many, or a class where the clone is expanded.

j_call v_call clone_size d_call cdr3_nt cdr3_aa
TRBJ1-1 TRBV11-3 . . TGTGCCAGCAGCTTATTGCGTTCGGGGACTGAAGCTTTCTTT CASSLLRSGTEAFF
TRBJ1-2 TRBV6-5 . . TGTGCCAGCAGTTACGCCGGGGATGGCTACACCTTC CASSYAGDGYTF
TRBJ2-5 TRBV7-9 . TRBD1 TGTGCCAGCAGCCCGGGGACAGAACAAGAGACCCAGTACTTC CASSPGTEQETQYF
TRBJ2-2 TRBV5-5 . . TGTGCCAGCAGCTTATCTGGCGGAGTGAACACCGGGGAGCTGTTTTTT CASSLSGGVNTGELFF
TRBJ2-4 TRBV30 . . TGTGCCTGGGCCCAAGGGTCGGGGGACATTCAGTACTTC CAWAQGSGDIQYF
TRBJ2-3 TRBV30 . . TGTGCCTGGAGTGCTTTTCTCCGGGACACAGATACGCAGTATTTT CAWSAFLRDTDTQYF
TRBJ2-2 TRBV29-1 . . TGCAGCGTTGATCCGGGAGCGACCGGGGAGCTGTTTTTT CSVDPGATGELFF
TRBJ2-1 TRBV11-2 . TRBD1 TGTGCCAGCAGCTTACGAGGGACAGGGTATGACAATGAGCAGTTCTTC CASSLRGTGYDNEQFF
TRBJ1-1 TRBV5-1 . . TGCGCCAGCAGCCGGGGTGGGGCGGTGAACACTGAAGCTTTCTTT CASSRGGAVNTEAFF
TRBJ1-5 TRBV18 . . TGTGCCAGCTCACCACAACAGGGCGCGGGGCAGCCCCAGCATTTT CASSPQQGAGQPQHF
TRBJ1-3 TRBV6-1 few . TGTGCCAGCAGTGAAGAAGCTGGAAACACCATATATTTT CASSEEAGNTIYF
TRBJ1-2 TRBV6-1 . . TGTGCCAGCAGGGGCAGGAGGGACTATGGCTACACCTTC CASRGRRDYGYTF
TRBJ1-2 TRBV2 . . TGTGCCAGCAGTGAAGCTGCGGTTGGCTACACCTTC CASSEAAVGYTF
TRBJ1-3 TRBV29-1 . . TGCAGCGTTGAAGATTGGGGAGATCCAGTCTCTGGAAACACCATATATTTT CSVEDWGDPVSGNTIYF
TRBJ2-3 TRBV28 . TRBD1 TGTGCCAGCGAGACTGGACAGGGGTCCGCAGATACGCAGTATTTT CASETGQGSADTQYF
TRBJ2-7 TRBV11-3 few TRBD2 TGTGCCAGCAGCTATAGCGGGAGTCCCTACGAGCAGTACTTC CASSYSGSPYEQYF
TRBJ2-7 TRBV10-1 . . TGCGCCAGCAGTGAGTCGGGGGACGGAACAGCCTACGAGCAGTACTTC CASSESGDGTAYEQYF
TRBJ2-7 TRBV7-9 . TRBD1 TGTGCCAGCAGCAAACAGGGGAACTACGAGCAGTACTTC CASSKQGNYEQYF
TRBJ2-3 TRBV5-4 . TRBD2 TGTGCCAGCAGCCGGGGGGAGATCGGGAGGAGCACAGATACGCAGTATTTT CASSRGEIGRSTDTQYF
TRBJ2-1 TRBV18 . TRBD2 TGTGCCAGCTCACCCATCCTAGCGGCAGACAATGAGCAGTTCTTC CASSPILAADNEQFF
TRBJ2-7 TRBV7-9 few . TGTGCCAGCAGCCGGACTCTGGCTTACGAGCAGTACTTC CASSRTLAYEQYF
TRBJ2-1 TRBV29-1 . . TGCAGCGTTGAAGGGTCCCATGAGCAGTTCTTC CSVEGSHEQFF
TRBJ1-5 TRBV7-8 . . TGTGCCAGCAGCTTAGTAGAGGGGAATCAGCCCCAGCATTTT CASSLVEGNQPQHF
TRBJ1-2 TRBV9 . . TGTGCCAGCAGCGTAGAACAAAGGCATGGCTACACCTTC CASSVEQRHGYTF
TRBJ2-3 TRBV10-3 . TRBD2 TGTGCCATCACCAGAACTAGCGGGAGGGGAGATACGCAGTATTTT CAITRTSGRGDTQYF
TRBJ2-6 TRBV30 . . TGTGCCTGGAGTCGGAAGGGTGGAGTTGATGGGGCCAACGTCCTGACTTTC CAWSRKGGVDGANVLTF
TRBJ1-3 TRBV30 once . TGTGCCTGGGCCGTGGGTCTTGGAAACACCATATATTTT CAWAVGLGNTIYF
TRBJ2-3 TRBV29-1 . TRBD2 TGCAGCGTCCCGGACGGCGGGAGGGAATATTTT CSVPDGGREYF
TRBJ1-5 TRBV6-5 few TRBD1 TGTGCCAGCAGTCTTCTACAGGGGAGCCAGCCCCAGCATTTT CASSLLQGSQPQHF
TRBJ2-7 TRBV11-3 . . TGTGCCAGCCAACTTCACCTAGGGACCGCTACCTACGAGCAGTACTTC CASQLHLGTATYEQYF
TRBJ2-7 TRBV7-9 . TRBD1 TGTGCCAGCAGCTCGAGCCGGGACAGGGCGTACTTC CASSSSRDRAYF
TRBJ2-7 TRBV10-3 . . TGTGCCATCAGCGTAAGGGGAATCGAGAGCGAGCAGTACTTC CAISVRGIESEQYF
TRBJ2-7 TRBV7-9 . . TGTGCCAGCAGCTTAGCGGGAGTTGGCGAGCAGTACTTC CASSLAGVGEQYF
TRBJ2-1 TRBV7-6 . . TGTGCCAGCAGCCCGGTCGACAATGAGCAGTTCTTC CASSPVDNEQFF
TRBJ2-2 TRBV7-9 once . TGTGCCAGCAGCTTAGTTCAGGGCACCGGGGAGCTGTTTTTT CASSLVQGTGELFF
TRBJ1-5 TRBV2 . . TGTGCCAGCAGTGCGGCAGGAGATCAGCCCCAGCATTTT CASSAAGDQPQHF
TRBJ2-2 TRBV11-2 . . TGTGCCAGCCAGGGGTTCACCGGGGAGCTGTTTTTT CASQGFTGELFF
TRBJ1-1 TRBV13 . . TGTGCCAGCAGCTCCACCCCAACGACGGTGAACACTGAAGCTTTCTTT CASSSTPTTVNTEAFF
TRBJ2-3 TRBV5-1 . . TGCGCCAGCAGCTTAGTGCCCGGAGACGTGCCAGATACGCAGTATTTT CASSLVPGDVPDTQYF
TRBJ2-3 TRBV13 . TRBD2 TGTGCCAGCAGCCCGGGAGGTAGGGGATCAGATACGCAGTATTTT CASSPGGRGSDTQYF
TRBJ2-1 TRBV18 . . TGTGCCAGCTCACAAGGACGGAACAATGAGCAGTTCTTC CASSQGRNNEQFF
TRBJ1-2 TRBV5-1 once . TGCGCCAGCAGCTTGGCTTCCAGGCGTGGCTACACCTTC CASSLASRRGYTF
TRBJ2-7 TRBV5-1 . . TGCGCCAGCAGCTTGGAGGGGGGGCTGTACGAGCAGTACTTC CASSLEGGLYEQYF
TRBJ2-3 TRBV11-3 . TRBD2 TGTGCCAGCAGCTTGACTAGCGGGACTACAGATACGCAGTATTTT CASSLTSGTTDTQYF
TRBJ2-1 TRBV29-1 . . TGCAGCGTTGCTCGGGACCTCCATGAGCAGTTCTTC CSVARDLHEQFF
TRBJ1-5 TRBV19 few . TGTGCCAGTAGTAGCCCGGAACTAAGCAATCAGCCCCAGCATTTT CASSSPELSNQPQHF
TRBJ1-1 TRBV9 . TRBD1 TGTGCCAGCAGCGTTTCAGGGGGCACTGAAGCTTTCTTT CASSVSGGTEAFF
TRBJ2-2 TRBV11-3 few . TGTGCCAGCAGCTTAGTCCCAGATGCCGGGGAGCTGTTTTTT CASSLVPDAGELFF
TRBJ2-7 TRBV10-1 . . TGCGCCAGCAGTGAGTTCGGGGTTTACGAGCAGTACTTC CASSEFGVYEQYF
TRBJ1-1 TRBV6-5 . . TGTGCCAGCAGTTACCATTCCCAGGGGTGGGACACTGAAGCTTTCTTT CASSYHSQGWDTEAFF
TRBJ2-5 TRBV30 . . TGTGCCTGGAGTGTACCAGGGTCAGAGACCCAGTACTTC CAWSVPGSETQYF
TRBJ1-2 TRBV30 . TRBD1 TGTGCCTGGGAGCCAGACAGGGCGGATGGCTACACCTTC CAWEPDRADGYTF
TRBJ1-1 TRBV29-1 few . TGCAGCTCCCAGGAGGTTTCGAACACTGAAGCTTTCTTT CSSQEVSNTEAFF
TRBJ2-7 TRBV30 . . TGTGCCTGCTCGGGAGTCTCCTACGAGCAGTACTTC CACSGVSYEQYF